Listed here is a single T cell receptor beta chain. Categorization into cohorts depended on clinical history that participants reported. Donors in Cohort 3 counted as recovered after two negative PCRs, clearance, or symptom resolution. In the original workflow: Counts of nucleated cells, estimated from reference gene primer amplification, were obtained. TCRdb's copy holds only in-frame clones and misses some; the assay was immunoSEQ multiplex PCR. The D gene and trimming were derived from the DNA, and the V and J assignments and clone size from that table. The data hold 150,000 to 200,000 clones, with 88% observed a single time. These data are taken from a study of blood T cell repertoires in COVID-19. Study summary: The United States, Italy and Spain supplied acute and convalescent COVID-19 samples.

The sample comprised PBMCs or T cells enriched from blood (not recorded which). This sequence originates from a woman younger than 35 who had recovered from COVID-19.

CDR3 nucleotides: TGCGCCAGCAGCCTCCTGACTAGCGGGGCGTACAATGAGCAGTTCTTC. This gives the protein CASSLLTSGAYNEQFF. The V and J genes are TRBV4-1 and TRBJ2-1, with 11 nucleotides matching TRBD2. V lost 4 bases, J lost 4 bases, and 6 bases stayed unmatched. The CDR3 runs 16 residues. Germline V lookup: CDR1 MGHRA, CDR2 YSYEKL.